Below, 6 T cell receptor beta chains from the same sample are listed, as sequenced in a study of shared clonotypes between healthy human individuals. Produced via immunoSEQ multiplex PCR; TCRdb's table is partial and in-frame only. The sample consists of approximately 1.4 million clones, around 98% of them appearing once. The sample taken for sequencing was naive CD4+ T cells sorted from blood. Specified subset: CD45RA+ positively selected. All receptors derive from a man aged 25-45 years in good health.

CDR3 amino acids: CASSPRTGNGETQYF. In DNA form, the CDR3 reads TGTGCCAGCTCACCAAGGACAGGGAACGGAGAGACCCAGTACTTC. V and J are TRBV18 and TRBJ2-5; 8 bases agree with TRBD1. Germline CDR1 reads KGHSH; CDR2 reads LQKENI. J gave up 4 bases and V 2 bases, and 6 bases lay outside the gene matches. CDR3 size: 15 residues.

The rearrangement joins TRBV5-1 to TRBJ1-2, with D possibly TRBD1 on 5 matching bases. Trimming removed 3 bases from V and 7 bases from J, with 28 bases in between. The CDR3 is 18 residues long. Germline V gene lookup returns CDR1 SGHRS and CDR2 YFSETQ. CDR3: CASSSYSPGTDYRAGYTF. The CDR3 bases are TGCGCCAGCAGCTCGTACAGCCCCGGGACGGATTATCGGGCTGGCTACACCTTC.

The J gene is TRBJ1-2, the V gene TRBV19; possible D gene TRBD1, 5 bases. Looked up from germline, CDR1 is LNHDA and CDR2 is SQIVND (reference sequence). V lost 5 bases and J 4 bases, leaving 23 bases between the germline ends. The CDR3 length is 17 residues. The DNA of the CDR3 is TGTGCCAGTAGTGGATATGTTGGAGGGACGGTTCGCTATGGCTACACCTTC. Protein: CASSGYVGGTVRYGYTF.

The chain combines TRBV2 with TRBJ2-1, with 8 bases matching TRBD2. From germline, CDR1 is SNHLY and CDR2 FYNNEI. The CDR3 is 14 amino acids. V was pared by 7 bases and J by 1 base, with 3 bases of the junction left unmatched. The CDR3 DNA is TGTGCCAGCATCGAGCGGGGGTCCTACAATGAGCAGTTCTTC. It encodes CASIERGSYNEQFF.

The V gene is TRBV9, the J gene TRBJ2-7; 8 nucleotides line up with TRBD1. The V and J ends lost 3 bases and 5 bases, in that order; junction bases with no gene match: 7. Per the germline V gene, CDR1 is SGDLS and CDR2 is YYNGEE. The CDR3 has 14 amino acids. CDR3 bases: TGTGCCAGCAGCGCCGGACAGGGCTCGCACGAGCAGTACTTC. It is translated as CASSAGQGSHEQYF.

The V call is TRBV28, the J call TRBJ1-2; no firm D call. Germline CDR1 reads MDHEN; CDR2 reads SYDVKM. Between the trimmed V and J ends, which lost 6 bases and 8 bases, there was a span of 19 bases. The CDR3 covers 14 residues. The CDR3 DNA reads TGTGCCAGCAGCCTACTAAGGACGGTGGGCGGCTACACCTTC. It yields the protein CASSLLRTVGGYTF.